One sample yielded the 17 T cell receptor beta chains listed below, sequenced in a study of monozygotic twins with inflammatory bowel disease. TCRdb reprocessed the 5' RACE reads and stores each CDR3 protein as one record, lacking DNA. In total, the table holds about 110,000 distinct CDR3 sequences. Sample: blood. The receptor source for this set is a human donor with ulcerative colitis or Crohn's disease, or a healthy co-twin of an affected twin (not recorded which).

The J gene is TRBJ2-1, the V gene TRBV10-3; checking the TCRdb D call of TRBD1 is not possible without DNA. CDR1 and CDR2 (germline): ENHRY, SYGVKD. The length of the CDR3 is 16 residues. The CDR3 protein is CAISPRQEIQRNEQFF.

This sequence joins TRBV3-1 and TRBJ2-1; TCRdb returns TRBD1, unconfirmable since there is no DNA. Germline V gene lookup returns CDR1 LGHDT and CDR2 YNNKEL (reference sequence). This CDR3 is 14 amino acids long. The CDR3 here is CASSLDRSSNEQFF.

The V and J genes are TRBV12-3 or TRBV12-4 and TRBJ2-1; the D gene TCRdb calls, TRBD2, cannot be checked with no DNA. This CDR3 comprises 16 residues. The CDR3 region is CASSLMAGTALKNLVF.

The chain joins TRBV6-1 to TRBJ2-1; absent DNA, TCRdb's TRBD1 call cannot be checked. Germline assignment: CDR1 MNHNS and CDR2 SASEGT. CDR3 size: 14 residues. The CDR3 spells CASSLDRGANEQFF.

The chain has TRBV4-3 and TRBJ1-3. Looked up from germline, CDR1 is LGHNA and CDR2 is YSLEER. The CDR3 is made up of 14 amino acids. This CDR3 reads CASSQDNSGNTIYF.

The J gene is TRBJ2-4, the V gene TRBV11-2; TCRdb selects TRBD1, and the lack of DNA leaves this call unchecked. The CDR3 totals 18 residues. Germline CDR1 is SGHAT and CDR2 is FQNNGV. CDR3 sequence: CASSPQPGLGLAKNIQYF.

The chain links TRBV7-2 to TRBJ2-7; without DNA, the TCRdb call of TRBD2 cannot be checked. CDR3 size: 13 residues. Germline values: CDR1 SGHTA, CDR2 FQGNSA. The CDR3 sequence: CASSVGPAYEQYF.

The CDR3 reads CSARGGRVTYEQYF. V is TRBV20-1 and J is TRBJ2-7; TCRdb selects TRBD1, and the lack of DNA leaves this call unchecked. The germline gives CDR1 DFQATT, CDR2 SNEGSKA (reference sequence). This CDR3 spans 14 amino acids.

The chain links TRBV12-3 or TRBV12-4 to TRBJ1-1. The CDR3 totals 13 residues. The CDR3 spells CASSSISGTEAFF.

The V and J genes are TRBV15 and TRBJ2-4; TCRdb returns TRBD1, unconfirmable since there is no DNA. The CDR3 contains 14 residues. Germline loops: CDR1 LNHNV, CDR2 YYDKDF (reference sequence). CDR3: CATSRDQGENIQYF.

This sequence joins TRBV20-1 and TRBJ2-7; TCRdb lists TRBD2, though no DNA is available to test this call. The CDR3 sequence is 16 residues long. The germline CDR1 and CDR2 sequences are DFQATT and SNEGSKA (reference sequence). The CDR3: CSARGVAGKSSYEQYF.

The rearrangement joins TRBV29-1 to TRBJ1-5; TCRdb proposes TRBD1, but this gene call is untestable without DNA. The CDR3 is made up of 14 amino acids. From germline, CDR1 is SQVTM and CDR2 ANQGSEA. The CDR3 sequence is CSVVWGGSNQPQHF.

This chain links TRBV3-1 with TRBJ2-5; no DNA is available, so the TRBD2 call from TCRdb remains unchecked. The length of the CDR3 is 16 residues. Germline V CDR1 and CDR2: LGHDT, YNNKEL (reference sequence). The CDR3: CASSLWTSGGGETQYF.

The CDR3: CASSPGSPMNTEAFF. The chain links TRBV6-1 to TRBJ1-1; checking the TCRdb D call of TRBD1 is not possible without DNA. The CDR3 consists of 15 residues. The germline V gene has CDR1 MNHNS and CDR2 SASEGT.

The chain employs TRBV6-5 and TRBJ1-1; with no DNA, the TCRdb D assignment of TRBD1 cannot be verified. Per the germline V gene, CDR1 is MNHEY and CDR2 is SVGAGI. The CDR3 length is 15 residues. CDR3 sequence: CASSYIGERGTEAFF.

This chain links TRBV20-1 with TRBJ2-7; TCRdb outputs TRBD2, but without DNA this stays unchecked. In germline, CDR1 is DFQATT, CDR2 SNEGSKA (reference sequence). The CDR3 spans 14 residues. The CDR3 here is CSADRGSSGEEQYF.

The chain combines TRBV11-2 with TRBJ1-2. Germline-derived CDR1 and CDR2 are SGHAT and FQNNGV. The CDR3 totals 15 residues. CDR3 sequence reads: CASSLMAGRWAGYTF. The entire variable domain, with the rest obtained from reference TRBV11-2 and TRBJ1-2, is as follows: EAGVAQSPRYKIIEKRQSVAFWCNPISGHATLYWYQQILGQGPKLLIQFQNNGVVDDSQLPKDRFSAERLKGVDSTLKIQPAKLEDSAVYLCASSLMAGRWAGYTFGSGTRLTVV.